The clone carrying this TCR beta chain has only one observation. This sample is part of a study of blood T cell repertoires in COVID-19. The CDR3 consists of 16 residues. Germline CDR1 and CDR2: PRHDT and FYEKMQ (reference sequence). Trimming at V came to 5 bases and at J to 3 bases, leaving 13 bases not matched to a gene. Clones were read by immunoSEQ multiplex PCR, and TCRdb kept only the in-frame ones, dropping some. The sample has 200,000 to 250,000 clones, about 94% seen once; the top ten hold over 0.75%. The sequence was obtained from a man aged 55 to 70 with COVID-19, enrolled during active disease. This sequence joins TRBV13 and TRBJ2-7, with 7 bases aligning to TRBD2. Sequenced material: peripheral blood. CDR3 protein: CASSPGRGKFIYEQYF. DNA of the CDR3: TGTGCCAGCAGCCCAGGGAGGGGCAAGTTCATCTACGAGCAGTACTTC.